The rows below give T cell receptor beta chains drawn from one sample of a study of CD8 T cells in ankylosing spondylitis. TCRdb re-analysed the 5' RACE reads in MiXCR, keeping a single row per CDR3 protein. Of roughly 180,000 distinct CDR3 sequences in the sample, around 13% are singletons; the top ten hold approximately 9.9%. The sequenced sample was blood, either unsorted or a sorted T cell fraction (not recorded which). The receptors shown here come from a female donor with ankylosing spondylitis or in good health (not recorded which). Each CDR3 is given with its conserved first and last residue. A D gene is named only where the DNA matches it firmly.

V: TRBV7-9; D: .; CDR3: CASSLRVLPDTGELFF
V: TRBV28; D: TRBD1; CDR3: CASSSVGQENTEAFF
V: TRBV9; D: .; CDR3: CASSASDSAYNSPLHF
V: TRBV24-1; D: .; CDR3: CATSEPGDKETQYF
V: TRBV5-1; D: TRBD2; CDR3: CASSFASGRAGQYEQFF
V: TRBV4-3; D: TRBD1; CDR3: CASSQMGQGQETQYF
V: TRBV7-2; D: .; CDR3: CASSLGDIQFGELFF
V: TRBV12-3/TRBV12-4; D: .; CDR3: CASSRPRLLNEQFF
V: TRBV20-1; D: .; CDR3: CSAHRGSQETQYF
V: TRBV20-1; D: TRBD1; CDR3: CSAGPQGQGTGELFF
V: TRBV10-3; D: .; CDR3: CAISETTDTQYF
V: TRBV6-5; D: TRBD2; CDR3: CATITTSGSTDTQYF
V: TRBV5-1; D: TRBD2; CDR3: CASRAGGVQETQYF
V: TRBV30; D: .; CDR3: CAWSRTPQRGYTF
V: TRBV20-1; D: .; CDR3: CSARAGNTDTQYF
V: TRBV20-1; D: .; CDR3: CSARDGGADTQYF
V: TRBV20-1; D: .; CDR3: CSASRGGELFF
V: TRBV11-2; D: TRBD1; CDR3: CASSLGVGARGFQETQYF
V: TRBV5-1; D: .; CDR3: CASSPQEGTEAFF
V: TRBV24-1; D: .; CDR3: CATSVAGRDTGELFF
V: TRBV3-1; D: TRBD2; CDR3: CASTQSLRLAGGGEQFF
V: TRBV9; D: .; CDR3: CASSVGFDGYTF
V: TRBV5-1; D: TRBD1; CDR3: CASSRGGMANEKLFF
V: TRBV7-6; D: .; CDR3: CASSSSPTDTQYF
V: TRBV28; D: TRBD1; CDR3: CASSVESGTGLQPQHF
V: TRBV27; D: TRBD2; CDR3: CASSLPGGYNEQFF
V: TRBV6-2/TRBV6-3; D: TRBD1; CDR3: CASSHKTGATLNSNQSQHF
V: TRBV3-1; D: TRBD2; CDR3: CAICYPGLAPRTQETQYF
V: TRBV5-5; D: .; CDR3: CASSPTPRSLTNYGYTF
V: TRBV12-3/TRBV12-4; D: .; CDR3: CASTSVQGRSEQYF
V: TRBV18; D: .; CDR3: CASSPPTSQRYEQYF
V: TRBV5-5; D: TRBD1; CDR3: CASTMGQGLNWRANVLTF
V: TRBV5-6; D: .; CDR3: CASSTMRKGTAYNEQFF